This TCR beta chain was sequenced during a study of T-cell memory formation after mild COVID-19. The CDR3 contains 13 residues. The V and J ends lost 8 bases and 5 bases, in that order; junction bases with no gene match: 7. From germline, CDR1 is GTSNPN and CDR2 SVGIG (reference sequence). TCRdb re-called the 5' RACE reads through MiXCR, storing one row per CDR3 protein. The sample consists of hundreds of thousands of distinct CDR3 sequences, 25% to 30% of them appearing once. This sequence joins TRBV30 and TRBJ1-1, with 11 bases fitting TRBD1. The TCR sequence derives from an adult woman who had mild COVID-19 (a few samples of this study predate the infection). Cell type and time point are not known. Sequenced: PBMCs or a T cell subset sorted from them (not recorded which). CDR3 coding DNA: TGTGCCAGGCGGGGACAGGGGGTAACTGAAGCTTTCTTT. Translating gives CARRGQGVTEAFF. Variable domain in full (rest from reference TRBV30 and TRBJ1-1): SQTIHQWPATLVQPVGSPLSLECTVEGTSNPNLYWYRQAAGRGLQLLFYSVGIGQISSEVPQNLSASRPQDRQFILSSKKLLLSDSGFYLCARRGQGVTEAFFGQGTRLTVV.